Following are 2 T cell receptor beta chains from one sample sequenced in a study of T-cell reconstitution after alpha-beta-depleted transplantation in children. Using unique molecular identifiers, the investigators prepared the TCRbeta library. TCRdb redid the calling of the PCR reads with MiXCR, one entry per CDR3 protein. This sample yields approximately 520,000 distinct CDR3 sequences, of which over 25% are seen a single time; approximately 2.3% belongs to the top ten. The material was PBMCs from the stem cell graft donor, obtained from the stem cell graft. The source of these receptors is a human donor who donated a stem cell graft to a child with aplastic anemia.

The CDR3 DNA reads TGTGCCAGCAGATATTGGGGCGGTACTAGCACAGATACGCAGTATTTT. This codes for CASRYWGGTSTDTQYF. V and J are TRBV5-4 and TRBJ2-3; tentatively, D is TRBD1 (5 bases). This CDR3 is 16 amino acids long. The germline CDR1 and CDR2 sequences are SGHNT and YYREEE (reference sequence). The V end lost 5 bases, the J end lost 0 bases, and 16 bases lay between the germline ends.

This clonotype has only a few counts. The genes are TRBV5-1 and TRBJ1-2, with D tentatively TRBD1 (6 bases). CDR3 length equals 15 residues. Germline lookup yields CDR1 SGHRS and CDR2 YFSETQ. Trimming stripped 4 bases from V and 4 bases from J, with 17 bases between. The CDR3 nucleotides read TGCGCCAGCAGCCAGGACCCTGGGGGCTCCTATGGCTACACCTTC. Residues: CASSQDPGGSYGYTF.